The following is a TCR beta chain sequence with its context. This clonotype was counted a few times. Its target antigen remains unknown. No clone much larger than this one lies a single base away; base qualities are absent. This record comes from a study of precursors of human CD4 cytotoxic T cells (dated by TCRdb to 2016 to 2019). In terms of the full investigation: CD4+ memory subsets from 14 to 15 donors in total were covered by the bulk TCR-seq analysis. TCR-seq analysis of over 11 donors yielded TCRalpha and TCRbeta chain sequences (table S7).

To test for a precursor-effector relationship among CD4 cytotoxic T cells, four sorted CD4+ memory subsets (TCM, TEM, IL-7Rhigh TEMRA, IL-7R- TEMRA) underwent bulk UMI-based TCR sequencing. Cells were obtained from peripheral blood mononuclear cells isolated from human blood. Findings and caveats that apply to the study as a whole: Some bulk TCR-seq comparisons included only about 95% of the 14 donors, suggesting not every subset was available for every donor. A bigger share of IL-7Rhigh TEMRA clonotypes consisted of expanded effector clonotypes than was the case for TEM or TCM clonotypes. More restricted TCR repertoires, with lower diversity and more expanded clonotypes, were shown by IL-7Rhigh and IL-7R- TEMRA subsets than by TCM and TEM subsets. The limitation that the direction of differentiation between precursor and effector cells cannot be definitively established by a human observational design was noted by the authors.

Based on the germline V gene, the CDR1 and CDR2 sequences are SGHRS and YFSETQ. The CDR3 numbers 14 residues from cysteine through phenylalanine. Kept here is only the CDR3 DNA, which spans 42 bases and is read in frame from base 1. The germline ends are 15 bases apart after V is trimmed by 4 bases and J by 5 bases. Reads for this sample came from an Illumina MiSeq. The source study handled its data this way. To quantify repertoire diversity, the Shannon-Wiener index was calculated using VDJtools. TCRbeta clonotypes with a clonotype frequency of at least 3 were defined as expanded. The raw public data were reprocessed by TCRdb itself: fastp quality trimming at Q25, MiXCR clonotype calling, in-frame beta chains only. Each CDR3 protein appears once, grouped with its most common genes and DNA. The V and J calls were determined by TCRdb, not by the authors. The sample contains under 850 distinct CDR3 sequences, approximately 17% of them found a single time. Of the sample, 8.5% falls within the top ten clones.

The sample taken for sequencing was memory CD4+ T cells from blood (PBMCs). In this chain, TRBV5-1 is recombined with TRBJ1-1; tentative D gene TRBD1, with 6 bases matching. The origin of this receptor is a human donor in good health. The sequenced DNA: TGCGCCAGCAGCGGCCCACAGGGTGTTACTGAAGCTTTCTTT. Its protein reads: CASSGPQGVTEAFF.